Sequencing of this TCR beta chain was carried out in a study of chemoradiotherapy in HPV16-positive cancers. This table comes from immunoSEQ multiplex PCR, and its TCRdb copy is limited to in-frame clones, with some not included. This table holds some 12,000 clones, around 87% found once. Trimming removed 3 bases at V and 6 bases at J, with 12 bases between. The CDR3 is 14 residues long. Germline loops: CDR1 SGHVS, CDR2 FQNEAQ. This sequence was found in a human donor with HPV-associated anogenital cancer. V usage is TRBV7-8 and J usage is TRBJ2-1; D is perhaps TRBD2 (6 bases). Collection took place from a patient who underwent chemoradiotherapy. The CDR3 DNA sequence: TGTGCCAGCAGCTTTGGCGGGGTCCCCAATGAGCAGTTCTTC. Its protein product is CASSFGGVPNEQFF.